These 8 T cell receptor beta chains came from one sample sequenced in a study of technical replicates of blood from a handful of donors. Profiled with immunoSEQ multiplex PCR; TCRdb holds only in-frame clones, not every one. The sample includes 90,000 to 100,000 clones, approximately 95% of them seen just once. The sample consisted of T cells isolated from PBMCs. These TCRs come from a human donor in good health.

The rearrangement joins TRBV6-1 to TRBJ2-1; D may be TRBD2 (5 bases). The CDR3 has 12 residues. CDR1 is MNHNS and CDR2 is SASEGT in the germline V gene. V was trimmed by 10 bases and J by 3 bases, leaving 10 bases between them. The CDR3 DNA sequence: TGTGCCACATCACGGGGCTACAATGAGCAGTTCTTC. Protein sequence: CATSRGYNEQFF.

This rearrangement joins TRBV11-3 to TRBJ1-1, with D perhaps TRBD1 (5 bases). V lost 2 bases and J 1 base, leaving 5 bases between the germline ends. The CDR3 is 13 amino acids. Looked up from germline, CDR1 is SGHNT and CDR2 is YENEEA. The chain's CDR3 is CASSLTGNTEAFF. The CDR3 bases are TGTGCCAGCAGCTTAACAGGGAACACTGAAGCTTTCTTT.

The rearrangement uses TRBV29-1 and TRBJ1-2; D unclear. The CDR3 covers 17 residues. The V gene lost 7 bases and the J gene lost 4 bases, with 28 bases spanning the gap. Germline V CDR1 and CDR2: SQVTM, ANQGSEA. The DNA for the CDR3 is TGCAGCGGCTTCCCGGACGCGGGTAAAGCGGGTGGCTATGGCTACACCTTC. Translation: CSGFPDAGKAGGYGYTF.

The V gene is TRBV5-1, the J gene TRBJ1-2; 8 bases fit TRBD1. V shed 3 bases and J 5 bases; nucleotides not matched to a gene: 9. The CDR3 extends over 15 amino acids. CDR1 SGHRS and CDR2 YFSETQ come from the germline V gene. The CDR3 DNA is TGCGCCAGCAGCTCCGACAGGGGAGCAGGGTATGGCTACACCTTC. It specifies CASSSDRGAGYGYTF.

The CDR3 here is CASSGGTGAEKLFF. CDR3 DNA: TGTGCCAGCAGCGGCGGAACAGGGGCTGAAAAACTGTTTTTT. V is TRBV9 and J is TRBJ1-4; TRBD1 matches at 7 bases. The CDR3 sequence is 14 residues long. After removal of 3 bases from V and 7 bases from J, the junction contained 6 bases not matched to a gene. Germline CDR1 reads SGDLS; CDR2 reads YYNGEE.

V and J are TRBV19 and TRBJ2-1; 8 bases are a match to TRBD1. CDR3 size: 15 residues. V lost 5 bases to trimming and J lost 5 bases; unmatched junction nucleotides: 8. Looked up from germline, CDR1 is LNHDA and CDR2 is SQIVND (reference sequence). The CDR3 DNA follows: TGTGCCAGTAGTTCCACGGGACAGGCTAACAATGAGCAGTTCTTC. Its translation: CASSSTGQANNEQFF.

The chain uses TRBV29-1 and TRBJ2-7; 8 bases are a match to TRBD2. This CDR3 has 13 residues. Germline CDR1 reads SQVTM; CDR2 reads ANQGSEA. The junction had 8 bases not matched to a gene; V was cut back by 7 bases and J by 3 bases. The CDR3 DNA is TGCAGCGGCGCGGGGGGCAGGGGCTACGAGCAGTACTTC. It encodes CSGAGGRGYEQYF.

The V call is TRBV19, the J call TRBJ2-3; D remains ambiguous. Trimming cost V 3 bases and J 2 bases, with 9 bases left between them. CDR3 length: 14 amino acids. Germline lookup yields CDR1 LNHDA and CDR2 SQIVND (reference sequence). CDR3 nucleotide sequence: TGTGCCAGTAGTATCAGTCGAAACACAGATACGCAGTATTTT. This encodes CASSISRNTDTQYF.